A selection of T cell receptor beta chains follows, all from one sample in a study of breast tumors, draining lymph nodes, adjacent tissues. MiXCR, applied by TCRdb to the multiplex PCR reads, yields one record per CDR3 protein. The table lists 270,000 or so distinct CDR3 sequences, 30% of them singletons. Sample: axillary lymph node tissue. The source is a female donor with breast cancer. Some clones in this sample may be carry-over from other donors' samples. CDR3s include the opening cysteine and the closing phenylalanine or tryptophan. The D gene is left open where the match is weak. The size entry is marked missing in some rows and otherwise reads once, few, many or a size class.

d_call	v_call	clone_size	j_call	cdr3_aa	cdr3_nt
NA	TRBV10-3	many	TRBJ1-3	CAISESGHSNSGNTIYF	TGTGCCATCAGTGAGTCCGGACACTCCAACTCTGGAAACACCATATATTTT
NA	TRBV5-1	many	TRBJ2-1	CASSLARTVDEQFF	TGCGCCAGCAGCTTGGCACGGACAGTAGATGAGCAGTTCTTC
TRBD2	TRBV2	many	TRBJ2-3	CASLPSGSGDTQYF	TGTGCCAGCCTGCCTAGCGGGAGTGGAGATACGCAGTATTTT
NA	TRBV6-5	many	TRBJ2-7	CASSFLTEREQYF	TGTGCCAGCAGTTTCCTCACCGAGCGCGAGCAGTACTTC
TRBD2	TRBV5-4	NA	TRBJ2-5	CASTVGGGETQYF	TGTGCCAGCACCGTCGGGGGGGGGGAGACCCAGTACTTC
TRBD2	TRBV29-1	NA	TRBJ2-5	CSVVEGGPGGETQYF	TGCAGCGTTGTGGAGGGAGGGCCGGGGGGGGAGACCCAGTACTTC
TRBD1	TRBV5-6	once	TRBJ1-3	CASSSGRTGRGGKTGGNTIYF	TGTGCCAGCAGCTCCGGAAGGACAGGGCGGGGGGGGAAGACCGGTGGAAACACCATATATTTT
NA	TRBV2	many	TRBJ2-7	CASSESAPLYEQYF	TGTGCCAGCAGTGAATCCGCGCCCCTCTACGAGCAGTACTTC
TRBD2	TRBV20-1	many	TRBJ2-5	CSARLPRGLAGSVSETQYF	TGCAGTGCTAGACTCCCCCGGGGACTAGCGGGATCTGTCTCGGAGACCCAGTACTTC
TRBD2	TRBV7-6	once	TRBJ2-5	CASSPTGLAGETQYF	TGTGCCAGCAGCCCCACCGGACTAGCGGGGGAGACCCAGTACTTC
NA	TRBV20-1	many	TRBJ2-1	CSARDLQGLGDEQFF	TGCAGTGCTAGAGATCTGCAGGGGCTAGGCGATGAGCAGTTCTTC
NA	TRBV4-2	NA	TRBJ2-1	CASSQEGRTIYNEQFF	TGTGCCAGCAGCCAAGAAGGGCGGACTATATACAATGAGCAGTTCTTC
NA	TRBV10-3	many	TRBJ2-7	CAIRETGLNYEQYF	TGTGCCATCAGGGAGACAGGTTTGAACTACGAGCAGTACTTC
NA	TRBV7-3	many	TRBJ2-1	CASSLTNSNNEQFF	TGTGCCAGCAGCTTAACGAACAGTAACAATGAGCAGTTCTTC
TRBD1	TRBV4-3	many	TRBJ2-6	CASSQRTGPSGANVLTF	TGCGCCAGCAGCCAACGGACAGGCCCCTCTGGGGCCAACGTCCTGACTTTC
NA	TRBV7-2	many	TRBJ1-1	CASSLQGRNTEAFF	TGTGCCAGCAGCTTACAGGGCCGGAACACTGAAGCTTTCTTT
TRBD2	TRBV24-1	NA	TRBJ2-3	CATSDPLAGRADTQYF	TGTGCCACCAGTGATCCGCTAGCGGGAAGAGCAGATACGCAGTATTTT
TRBD1	TRBV6-1	many	TRBJ2-7	CASSGQGHEQYF	TGTGCCAGCAGTGGACAGGGACACGAGCAGTACTTC
TRBD2	TRBV6-5	many	TRBJ2-1	CASSYGLAGDNEQFF	TGTGCCAGCAGTTACGGACTAGCGGGAGACAATGAGCAGTTCTTC
TRBD2	TRBV24-1	many	TRBJ2-3	CATSDLVRGSTDTQYF	TGTGCCACCAGTGATTTGGTGCGGGGGAGCACAGATACGCAGTATTTT
NA	TRBV16	few	TRBJ1-5	CASSSSTGGGQPQHF	TGTGCCAGCAGCTCCTCGACAGGCGGGGGTCAGCCCCAGCATTTT
TRBD1	TRBV20-1	many	TRBJ2-3	CSARRGGGDTQYF	TGCAGTGCTAGACGAGGGGGCGGGGATACGCAGTATTTT
NA	TRBV6-2/TRBV6-3	many	TRBJ1-2	CASRQLGTVDGYTF	TGTGCCAGCAGGCAATTAGGGACCGTAGATGGCTACACCTTC
NA	TRBV24-1	many	TRBJ1-5	CATSAGAYQPQHF	TGTGCCACCAGCGCCGGAGCTTATCAGCCCCAGCATTTT
NA	TRBV5-1	many	TRBJ2-1	CASSYWQGGGPRWKFF	TGCGCCAGCAGCTATTGGCAGGGGGGTGGGCCTCGATGGAAGTTCTTC
TRBD1	TRBV18	once	TRBJ2-3	CASSPGTGGQGLTDTQYF	TGTGCCAGCTCACCCGGGACAGGGGGCCAAGGCCTCACAGATACGCAGTATTTT
NA	TRBV20-1	NA	TRBJ2-2	CSAQPGDPSTGELFF	TGCAGTGCTCAACCTGGGGACCCTAGCACCGGGGAGCTGTTTTTT
TRBD1	TRBV9	many	TRBJ2-2	CASSAPGQGYTGELFF	TGTGCCAGCAGCGCACCGGGACAGGGTTACACCGGGGAGCTGTTTTTT
NA	TRBV20-1	many	TRBJ2-2	CSARDIRADTGELFF	TGCAGTGCTAGAGACATTCGGGCCGACACCGGGGAGCTGTTTTTT
TRBD1	TRBV20-1	NA	TRBJ2-7	CSVGDRVGQSF	TGCAGTGTCGGCGACAGGGTCGGGCAGTCCTTC
NA	TRBV4-3	many	TRBJ2-7	CASSQGAEGMIYEQYF	TGCGCCAGCAGCCAAGGGGCGGAGGGAATGATCTACGAGCAGTACTTC
TRBD1	TRBV5-1	many	TRBJ2-7	CASSPAGTEVYEQYF	TGCGCCAGCAGCCCCGCCGGGACAGAAGTCTACGAGCAGTACTTC
NA	TRBV6-5	once	TRBJ1-3	CASSHSGNTIYF	TGTGCCAGCAGTCACTCTGGAAACACCATATATTTT
NA	TRBV7-8	few	TRBJ2-7	CASSPGRSYEQYF	TGTGCCAGCAGCCCCGGGCGGAGCTACGAGCAGTACTTC
TRBD1	TRBV6-6	many	TRBJ2-6	CASSHGDRGAGANVLTF	TGTGCCAGCAGTCACGGGGACAGGGGTGCTGGGGCCAACGTCCTGACTTTC
NA	TRBV20-1	NA	TRBJ1-2	CSAGAGPNYGYTF	TGCAGTGCTGGAGCCGGACCTAACTATGGCTACACCTTC
NA	TRBV5-4	NA	TRBJ2-7	CASREDTYEQYF	TGTGCCAGCAGGGAGGATACCTACGAGCAGTACTTC
NA	TRBV7-9	many	TRBJ2-7	CASSPGVTTYEQYF	TGTGCCAGCAGCCCCGGGGTTACCACCTACGAGCAGTACTTC
TRBD2	TRBV13	many	TRBJ2-7	CASSPGLARYEQYF	TGTGCCAGCAGCCCGGGACTAGCTAGGTACGAGCAGTACTTC
NA	TRBV6-1	once	TRBJ2-1	CASSTAWPQTNEQFF	TGTGCCAGCAGTACCGCCTGGCCCCAGACCAATGAGCAGTTCTTC
TRBD2	TRBV11-2	many	TRBJ2-1	CASSLTSGIYNEQFF	TGCGCCAGCAGCTTAACTAGCGGGATATACAATGAGCAGTTCTTC